This TCR beta chain was sequenced for a study of cytomegalovirus exposure and HLA in healthy donors. PCR was performed using 60 Vbeta and 13 Jbeta primers. This table comes from immunoSEQ multiplex PCR, and its TCRdb copy is limited to in-frame clones, with some not included. The sample has 310,000 or so clones, 70% to 90% seen once. Regarding the study as a whole: Across donors, sequencing depth was assumed by presence/absence analyses to be roughly uniform.

A remark on this clone: Its cognate antigen is unknown.

There are 14 residues in the CDR3. From germline, CDR1 is MRHNA and CDR2 SNTAGT. V shed 5 bases and J shed 3 bases, with 12 bases lying between them. The chain uses TRBV6-4 and TRBJ2-3; D may be TRBD2 (6 bases). The sample taken for sequencing was PBMCs. The receptor's source is a woman under 30 in good health and CMV-seronegative. The DNA of the CDR3 is TGTGCCAGCAGTCCGGGGGTAGGGACAGATACGCAGTATTTT. Translating it yields CASSPGVGTDTQYF.